These 12 T cell receptor beta chains were sequenced from one sample in a study of T cell repertoires in cytomegalovirus infection. TCRdb ran MiXCR on the reads and lists one entry per CDR3 protein. This table holds around 320,000 distinct CDR3 sequences, around 9.5% found once. Sequencing was performed on PBMCs. All receptors derive from a human donor in good health (CMV status not recorded). Some clones in this sample may be carry-over from other donors' samples.

This clonotype was observed many times. The V gene is TRBV7-2, the J gene TRBJ2-7; TRBD2 aligns across 7 bases. CDR1 and CDR2 (germline): SGHTA, FQGNSA. The V segment lost 5 bases and the J segment 6 bases; nucleotides outside the gene matches: 7. The CDR3 has 13 residues. The CDR3 DNA sequence: TGTGCCAGCAGCCCCGGGGGGACCCTCGAGCAGTACTTC. Residues: CASSPGGTLEQYF.

The rearrangement uses TRBV28 and TRBJ1-5; no reliable D call. The germline V gene has CDR1 MDHEN and CDR2 SYDVKM. The CDR3 contains 15 residues. Trimming pared 7 bases from V and 2 bases from J, leaving 15 bases between. The CDR3 DNA follows: TGTGCCAGCACCGCGACAATGAGGCGCAATCAGCCCCAGCATTTT. Protein sequence: CASTATMRRNQPQHF. The full variable domain, its missing parts supplied by reference TRBV28 and TRBJ1-5, is DVKVTQSSRYLVKRTGEKVFLECVQDMDHENMFWYRQDPGLGLRLIYFSYDVKMKEKGDIPEGYSVSREKKERFSLILESASTNQTSMYLCASTATMRRNQPQHFGDGTRLSIL.

This clonotype was counted a few times. The gene calls are TRBV4-2 and TRBJ2-1; 8 bases align to TRBD2. V was pared by 2 bases and J by 3 bases, with 3 bases of the junction left unmatched. The CDR3 is 15 amino acids. Germline V CDR1 and CDR2: LGHNA, YNFKEQ. As DNA, the CDR3 is TGTGCCAGCAGCCAACGGAGCGGGAGCTACAATGAGCAGTTCTTC. As protein: CASSQRSGSYNEQFF.

This clonotype was counted at least ten times. The junction departs from germline at one end; a sequencing error may be responsible. The V and J genes are TRBV7-8 and TRBJ2-7; perhaps TRBD1 as D (6 bases). Germline CDR1 reads SGHVS; CDR2 reads FQNEAQ. The CDR3 is made up of 11 amino acids. CDR3 in DNA: TGTGCCAGCAGCTTAATGGGACACAGAGACTTC. Translated: CASSLMGHRDF.

Of note for this clonotype: The junction does not match germline at one end; this may be a read error. J is TRBJ2-1 and V is TRBV4-1; the match to TRBD2 covers 13 bases. This CDR3 is built from 14 residues. Germline loops: CDR1 MGHRA, CDR2 YSYEKL. The CDR3 spells CASKTSGRSYEPFF. The CDR3 DNA reads TGCGCCAGCAAGACTAGCGGGAGGTCATATGAGCCGTTCTTC.

The chain has TRBV9 and TRBJ1-1; the D is unclear. V was cut by 2 bases and J by 0 bases, with 11 bases left in between. The CDR3 sequence is 15 residues long. In germline, CDR1 is SGDLS, CDR2 YYNGEE. The CDR3 sequence is CASSVSPGLNTEAFF. The DNA of the CDR3 is TGTGCCAGCAGCGTTAGTCCGGGATTGAACACTGAAGCTTTCTTT.

This chain joins TRBV5-1 and TRBJ2-3; D may correspond to TRBD1 or TRBD2 (5 bases each). With 4 bases removed from V and 0 bases from J, the gap between germline ends came to 12 bases. Germline V gene sequence: CDR1 SGHRS, CDR2 YFSETQ. This CDR3 is built from 15 residues. This chain's CDR3 is CASSPGQISTDTQYF. The CDR3, as DNA: TGCGCCAGCAGCCCGGGGCAGATAAGCACAGATACGCAGTATTTT.

As DNA, the CDR3 is TGTGCCAGCAGCTTAGATACAGAACCTTATAACTATGGCTACACCTTC. It yields the protein CASSLDTEPYNYGYTF. J is TRBJ1-2 and V is TRBV7-2; no firm D call. This CDR3 spans 16 amino acids. From germline, CDR1 is SGHTA and CDR2 FQGNSA. V was clipped by 1 base and J by 1 base, with 13 bases between them.

The gene calls are TRBV2 and TRBJ2-3, with TRBD1 identical over 9 bases. The CDR3 sequence is 17 residues long. Germline CDR1 and CDR2: SNHLY and FYNNEI. The trim removed 2 bases at V and 2 bases at J, leaving 8 bases unmatched. CDR3 residues: CASSETGGTGYTDTQYF. The CDR3 DNA is TGTGCCAGCAGTGAAACGGGCGGGACAGGGTACACAGATACGCAGTATTTT. The whole variable domain, filled in from reference TRBV2 and TRBJ2-3, reads EPEVTQTPSHQVTQMGQEVILRCVPISNHLYFYWYRQILGQKVEFLVSFYNNEISEKSEIFDDQFSVERPDGSNFTLKIRSTKLEDSAMYFCASSETGGTGYTDTQYFGPGTRLTVL.

This clonotype was observed a few times. The CDR3 is CASSYGGSGRDNEQFF. DNA of the CDR3: TGTGCCAGCAGTTACGGTGGTAGCGGGAGGGATAATGAGCAGTTCTTC. This chain links TRBV6-2 or TRBV6-3 with TRBJ2-1, with 11 bases that match TRBD2. Germline loops: CDR1 MNHEY, CDR2 SVGEGT. The CDR3 runs to 16 residues. Trimming cost V 2 bases and J 7 bases; bases outside gene matches: 7.

In this sample, this clonotype turned up a few times. This chain uses TRBV3-1 with TRBJ2-2; D possibly matches TRBD1 or TRBD2 (5 bases each). The V gene lost 1 base and the J gene lost 1 base, with 10 bases spanning the gap. The CDR3 runs to 16 residues. Germline V gene data show CDR1 as LGHDT and CDR2 as YNNKEL (reference sequence). CDR3 nucleotide sequence: TGTGCCAGCAGCCAAGGGGACCCCGAGAACACCGGGGAGCTGTTTTTT. Translation gives CASSQGDPENTGELFF.

There are many counts of this clonotype. The chain is built from TRBV7-2 and TRBJ2-3, with TRBD2 matching 15 bases. This CDR3 contains 18 residues. Germline loops: CDR1 SGHTA, CDR2 FQGNSA. V lost 5 bases to trimming and J lost 2 bases; unmatched junction nucleotides: 8. The CDR3 region is CASSQWTSGRASTDTQYF. The CDR3 coding sequence is TGTGCCAGCAGCCAATGGACTAGCGGGAGGGCCTCCACAGATACGCAGTATTTT.